This T cell receptor (beta chain) was captured in a study of blood T cell repertoires in COVID-19. Study details: Whether acute or convalescent, the COVID-19 samples came from the United States, Italy and Spain. T cells, B-cell-depleted T cells, or PBMCs supplied cDNA or gDNA.

The CDR3 is made up of 15 amino acids. The V segment lost 4 bases and the J segment 6 bases; nucleotides outside the gene matches: 8. CDR1 and CDR2 (germline): SGHVS, FQNEAQ. Authors' methods: Nucleated cell counts were estimated from reference gene primer amplification. Using immunoSEQ multiplex PCR, the repertoire was profiled, and TCRdb retains in-frame clones only, with some absent. V and J calls plus clone size are reproduced from that table; the DNA served to infer D and trimming. The sample holds about 81,000 clones, 91% seen once. The specimen was peripheral blood. This chain connects TRBV7-8 to TRBJ1-2; 10 bases match TRBD1. The receptor was derived from a woman between 45 and 65 years old in a cohort sampled during active COVID-19. The DNA of the CDR3 is TGTGCCAGCAGCTCTGGGACAGGGGAAAGCCATGGCTACACCTTC. Translated, it gives CASSSGTGESHGYTF.